A single sample gave rise to the 28 T cell receptor beta chains below, sequenced in a study of blood T cell repertoires in COVID-19. This table comes from immunoSEQ multiplex PCR, and its TCRdb copy is limited to in-frame clones, with some not included. This sample has fewer than 300,000 clones, with 88% found just once. Input material: PBMCs or T cells enriched from blood (not recorded which). The receptors derive from a woman aged 40 to 55 with acute COVID-19.

The chain recombines TRBV28 with TRBJ2-5; unclear D gene. Trimming removed 4 bases from V and 0 bases from J, with 6 bases in between. Germline V lookup: CDR1 MDHEN, CDR2 SYDVKM. The CDR3 is 13 amino acids. The CDR3 region has the DNA TGTGCCAGCAGTTCGAGCGACCAAGAGACCCAGTACTTC. Its translation: CASSSSDQETQYF.

This rearrangement joins TRBV24-1 to TRBJ2-3; D unresolved. The V gene lost 1 base and the J gene lost 3 bases, with 10 bases spanning the gap. Germline V CDR1 and CDR2: KGHDR, SFDVKD. CDR3 length equals 15 residues. CDR3 sequence (DNA): TGTGCCACCAGTGATTTAGAGACACTGACAGATACGCAGTATTTT. Protein product: CATSDLETLTDTQYF.

This chain connects TRBV5-1 to TRBJ1-4, with 10 positions matching TRBD1. The CDR3 totals 17 residues. With V trimmed by 0 bases and J by 3 bases, 5 bases remained unmatched. Germline V gene sequence: CDR1 SGHRS, CDR2 YFSETQ. The CDR3 coding sequence is TGCGCCAGCAGCTTGGGGGACAGGGGTTTATCTAATGAAAAACTGTTTTTT. Amino acid sequence: CASSLGDRGLSNEKLFF.

The rearrangement links TRBV12-3 or TRBV12-4 to TRBJ1-5; unclear D gene. The CDR3 extends over 13 amino acids. Deletions cut 3 bases from V and 4 bases from J, with 7 bases between. CDR3 in DNA: TGTGCCAGCAGTTTTCGAGGTAATCAGCCCCAGCATTTT. Protein: CASSFRGNQPQHF.

This clone has only one observation. V is TRBV15 and J is TRBJ2-3; perhaps TRBD1 as D (5 bases). Trimming shortened V by 6 bases and J by 2 bases, and 15 bases separated the two germline ends. Germline values: CDR1 LNHNV, CDR2 YYDKDF (reference sequence). The CDR3 has 15 residues. CDR3 in amino acids: CATRNRQINTDTQYF. DNA for the CDR3: TGTGCCACCAGAAATAGACAGATCAACACAGATACGCAGTATTTT.

The gene calls are TRBV14 and TRBJ1-2; D uncertain. V lost 3 bases and J 8 bases, leaving 19 bases between the germline ends. CDR1 and CDR2 (germline): SGHDN, FVKESK. The CDR3 consists of 15 residues. This CDR3 is CASSQVAGGFGGYTF. The CDR3 coding sequence is TGTGCCAGCAGCCAGGTGGCAGGTGGTTTTGGCGGCTACACCTTC.

This clone occurred a few times. This chain links TRBV2 with TRBJ1-5; TRBD1 agrees at 9 bases. From germline, CDR1 is SNHLY and CDR2 FYNNEI. The J segment lost 6 bases and the V segment lost 4 bases, leaving 1 base of the junction unmatched. This CDR3 has 13 residues. CDR3 sequence reads: CASSGQGGQPQHF. The CDR3 DNA is TGTGCCAGCAGTGGACAGGGGGGTCAGCCCCAGCATTTT.

The chain uses TRBV5-1 and TRBJ1-2, with D possibly matching TRBD1 (5 bases). Germline CDR1 is SGHRS and CDR2 is YFSETQ. The length of the CDR3 is 13 residues. Trimming removed 2 bases at V and 4 bases at J, with 9 bases between. The CDR3 DNA follows: TGCGCCAGCAGCTTAACGACAGTCTATGGCTACACCTTC. Translation gives CASSLTTVYGYTF.

Only one count was recorded for this clone. V gene TRBV28 combines with J gene TRBJ2-4; a weak D match, TRBD2 (5 bases). CDR3 length: 18 amino acids. Germline V lookup: CDR1 MDHEN, CDR2 SYDVKM. V was shortened by 8 bases and J by 0 bases, with 23 bases between the two germline ends. This CDR3 is CASGKAVITKLAKNIQYF. The CDR3 DNA is TGTGCCAGCGGAAAAGCGGTAATAACGAAATTAGCCAAAAACATTCAGTACTTC.

The chain recombines TRBV14 with TRBJ1-3, with a tentative D call TRBD1 (5 bases). Germline CDR1 reads SGHDN; CDR2 reads FVKESK. The CDR3 length is 16 residues. Trimming took off 3 bases at V and 0 bases at J, with 12 bases between the two ends. The CDR3 nucleotides are TGTGCCAGCAGCCATTCTGGGGCTAGCTCTGGAAACACCATATATTTT. Residues: CASSHSGASSGNTIYF.

For this clone: Other DNA sequences in this specimen translate into the identical CDR3. The chain recombines TRBV30 with TRBJ2-7, with D maybe TRBD2 (6 bases). Germline CDR1 and CDR2: GTSNPN and SVGIG (reference sequence). CDR3 length equals 11 residues. V lost 3 bases to trimming and J lost 4 bases, with 7 bases between them. CDR3 coding DNA: TGTGCCTGGAGCGGGAGTTACGAGCAGTACTTC. Translating gives CAWSGSYEQYF.

The genes are TRBV3-1 (or the pseudogene TRBV3-2) and TRBJ2-1; 13 bases agree with TRBD2. Trimming removed 1 base from V and 5 bases from J; junction bases left unmatched: 8. This CDR3 region has 18 residues. The germline V gene has CDR1 LGHDT and CDR2 YNNKEL (reference sequence). The DNA for the CDR3 is TGTGCCAGCAGCCAAGGACTGATGGGACTAGCGGGAAACAATGAGCAGTTCTTC. Residues: CASSQGLMGLAGNNEQFF.

The chain recombines TRBV24-1 with TRBJ1-2; D gene ambiguous. CDR3 length: 14 amino acids. V was pared by 5 bases and J by 2 bases, with 11 bases between. Per the germline V gene, CDR1 is KGHDR and CDR2 is SFDVKD. The CDR3 DNA is TGTGCCACCAGTGGCCGTCAGAAAAACTATGGCTACACCTTC. This encodes CATSGRQKNYGYTF.

The genes are TRBV5-1 and TRBJ2-6, with D uncertain. This CDR3 region has 15 residues. From germline, CDR1 is SGHRS and CDR2 YFSETQ. V lost 1 base to trimming and J lost 0 bases, with 5 bases between them. CDR3 nucleotide sequence: TGCGCCAGCAGCTTGTCAAACTCTGGGGCCAACGTCCTGACTTTC. This codes for CASSLSNSGANVLTF.

The chain combines TRBV7-9 with TRBJ1-3; 7 bases fit TRBD1. The CDR3 has 16 amino acids. In germline, CDR1 is SEHNR, CDR2 FQNEAQ (reference sequence). J lost 5 bases, V lost 6 bases, and 13 bases had no gene match. The CDR3 here is CASRDNPGQWRNTIYF. In nucleotides, the CDR3 is TGTGCCAGCAGGGATAATCCGGGACAGTGGAGAAACACCATATATTTT.

CDR3 residues: CASSSVRSGANVLTF. As DNA, the CDR3 is TGTGCCAGCAGTTCGGTGCGCTCTGGGGCCAACGTCCTGACTTTC. This chain connects TRBV28 to TRBJ2-6; D is uncertain. Trimming pared 4 bases from V and 0 bases from J, leaving 7 bases between. Germline V gene lookup returns CDR1 MDHEN and CDR2 SYDVKM. The CDR3 loop spans 15 amino acids.

The chain has TRBV14 and TRBJ2-7, with TRBD1 identical over 8 bases. Germline CDR1 and CDR2: SGHDN and FVKESK. The trim removed 6 bases at V and 2 bases at J, leaving 12 bases unmatched. The CDR3 runs to 16 residues. The CDR3 sequence: CASSPHGQGLTYEQYV. The CDR3 bases are TGTGCCAGCAGTCCCCACGGACAGGGACTCACCTACGAGCAGTACGTC.

This clone was recorded once. The CDR3 reads CASSQGVRMQYF. The CDR3 DNA reads TGTGCCAGCAGTCAGGGTGTGAGGATGCAGTATTTT. This chain joins TRBV2 and TRBJ2-3, with TRBD1 as a possible D gene (5 bases). With 5 bases removed from V and 11 bases from J, the gap between germline ends came to 14 bases. The CDR3 extends over 12 amino acids. CDR1 and CDR2 from the germline V gene are SNHLY and FYNNEI.

This clone was observed a handful of times. This chain joins TRBV10-2 and TRBJ1-3, with unresolved D. V lost 10 bases and J 0 bases, leaving 22 bases between the germline ends. Germline CDR1 reads WSHSY; CDR2 reads SAAADI. The CDR3 is 17 residues long. The CDR3 DNA reads as TGCGCCACCATCAACACATTGACGGAGAGCTCTGGAAACACCATATATTTT. Translated: CATINTLTESSGNTIYF.

The chain carries TRBV27 and TRBJ1-1; D is unresolved. Trimming pared 7 bases from V and 1 base from J, leaving 10 bases between. The CDR3 is 13 residues long. Germline loops: CDR1 MNHEY, CDR2 SMNVEV (reference sequence). The CDR3 bases are TGTGCCAGCACCCCCGGTGGGAACACTGAAGCTTTCTTT. Residues: CASTPGGNTEAFF.

The rearrangement uses TRBV2 and TRBJ2-7; 7 bases are shared with TRBD1. The CDR3 runs to 13 residues. V lost 8 bases to trimming and J lost 3 bases; unmatched junction nucleotides: 7. Germline-derived CDR1 and CDR2 are SNHLY and FYNNEI. This chain's CDR3 is CASRWDSNYEQYF. CDR3 nucleotides: TGTGCCAGCCGCTGGGACAGCAACTACGAGCAGTACTTC. Full variable domain (missing parts from reference TRBV2 and TRBJ2-7): EPEVTQTPSHQVTQMGQEVILRCVPISNHLYFYWYRQILGQKVEFLVSFYNNEISEKSEIFDDQFSVERPDGSNFTLKIRSTKLEDSAMYFCASRWDSNYEQYFGPGTRLTVT.

The chain combines TRBV5-5 with TRBJ1-1; TRBD1 aligns across 8 bases. The germline V gene has CDR1 SGHKS and CDR2 YYEKEE (reference sequence). This CDR3 is 13 amino acids long. J lost 3 bases, V lost 3 bases, and 1 base had no gene match. CDR3 coding DNA: TGTGCCAGCAGCTGGGGACAGGACACTGAAGCTTTCTTT. Residues: CASSWGQDTEAFF. Together with reference TRBV5-5 and TRBJ1-1, the CDR3 gives the full variable domain: DAGVTQSPTHLIKTRGQQVTLRCSPISGHKSVSWYQQVLGQGPQFIFQYYEKEERGRGNFPDRFSARQFPNYSSELNVNALLLGDSALYLCASSWGQDTEAFFGQGTRLTVV.

The count of this clone is one. The chain is built from TRBV5-1 and TRBJ1-5; tentatively, D is TRBD1 (5 bases). The ends were cut back, 3 bases at V and 8 bases at J, with 15 bases in the middle. This CDR3 comprises 14 residues. CDR1 is SGHRS and CDR2 is YFSETQ in the germline V gene. The CDR3, as DNA: TGCGCCAGCAGCTGGGGCGGGGGTTTAGAGCCCCAGCATTTT. It codes for CASSWGGGLEPQHF.

In DNA form, the CDR3 reads TGTGCCAGCAGTTTTACAGGGGCTTGGGGGGAGCTGTTTTTT. It encodes CASSFTGAWGELFF. V gene TRBV6-5 combines with J gene TRBJ2-2; 7 bases match TRBD1. This CDR3 has 14 amino acids. Germline CDR1 reads MNHEY; CDR2 reads SVGAGI. The ends lost 4 bases at V and 8 bases at J; junction bases unmatched: 7.

The chain recombines TRBV28 with TRBJ1-5; 7 positions match TRBD1. The V gene's germline CDR1 is MDHEN and CDR2 SYDVKM. This CDR3 region has 16 residues. V gave up 4 bases and J gave up 0 bases; unmatched junction bases: 6. CDR3 sequence: CASSSGQAYSNQPQHF. DNA for the CDR3: TGTGCCAGCAGTTCCGGACAGGCCTATAGCAATCAGCCCCAGCATTTT.

This chain joins TRBV3-1 (or the pseudogene TRBV3-2) and TRBJ1-2; D is unresolved. Per germline, CDR1 LGHDT and CDR2 YNNKEL (reference sequence). The CDR3 has 13 amino acids. V was clipped by 4 bases and J by 2 bases, with 8 bases between them. The chain's CDR3 is CASSPTQNYGYTF. In DNA form, the CDR3 reads TGTGCCAGCAGCCCGACACAAAACTATGGCTACACCTTC.

For the CDR3, the DNA is TGTGCCAGCTCACCAAGGACAGGCATGAACACTGAAGCTTTCTTT. Protein product: CASSPRTGMNTEAFF. The gene calls are TRBV18 and TRBJ1-1, with TRBD1 matching over 7 bases. The J segment lost 0 bases and the V segment lost 2 bases, leaving 3 bases of the junction unmatched. Germline V gene sequence: CDR1 KGHSH, CDR2 LQKENI. The CDR3 is 15 residues long.

V usage is TRBV7-9 and J usage is TRBJ2-3; possibly TRBD2 for D (5 bases). V was cut by 1 base and J by 3 bases, with 5 bases left in between. This CDR3 has 13 residues. Germline CDR1 is SEHNR and CDR2 is FQNEAQ (reference sequence). The CDR3: CASSLGGTDTQYF. The CDR3 DNA reads as TGTGCCAGCAGCTTAGGAGGGACAGATACGCAGTATTTT.